The 27 T cell receptor beta chains given below trace back to one sample, sequenced in a study of blood T cell repertoires in COVID-19. TCRdb's copy holds only in-frame clones and misses some; the assay was immunoSEQ multiplex PCR. The sample has 95,000 to 110,000 clones, 75% to 95% seen once; the top ten hold roughly 6%. Input material: peripheral blood. These receptors were obtained from a human donor in a cohort sampled during active COVID-19.

This rearrangement joins TRBV7-9 to TRBJ2-5, with 7 bases that match TRBD2. CDR3 length: 15 residues. The trim removed 3 bases at V and 5 bases at J, leaving 9 bases unmatched. Germline values: CDR1 SEHNR, CDR2 FQNEAQ (reference sequence). Here the CDR3 reads CASSFSGSRGETQYF. The CDR3, as DNA: TGTGCCAGCAGCTTTAGCGGGTCTAGAGGGGAGACCCAGTACTTC.

As DNA, the CDR3 is TGTGCCAGCAGTCCCAGGGGGACAGTTAACACCGGGGAGCTGTTTTTT. Translation: CASSPRGTVNTGELFF. The chain is built from TRBV6-2 or TRBV6-3 and TRBJ2-2, with 7 bases fitting TRBD1. The CDR3 runs 16 residues. V gave up 5 bases and J gave up 2 bases; unmatched junction bases: 8. CDR1 is MNHEY, CDR2 SVGEGT, per germline.

This clone was seen just once. The chain recombines TRBV7-9 with TRBJ2-5, with TRBD2 matching over 11 bases. CDR3 length equals 15 residues. Trimming cost V 7 bases and J 4 bases; bases outside gene matches: 8. In germline, CDR1 is SEHNR, CDR2 FQNEAQ (reference sequence). CDR3 amino acids: CASTQTSGGAETQYF. CDR3 sequence (DNA): TGTGCCAGCACCCAAACTAGCGGGGGAGCAGAGACCCAGTACTTC.

J is TRBJ1-4 and V is TRBV30, with TRBD1 as a possible D gene (5 bases). CDR3 length equals 15 residues. Germline-derived CDR1 and CDR2 are GTSNPN and SVGIG (reference sequence). V was pared by 0 bases and J by 8 bases, with 16 bases between. The CDR3 loop is CAWSVEGPRAEKLFF. The DNA of the CDR3 is TGTGCCTGGAGTGTGGAGGGACCAAGAGCCGAAAAACTGTTTTTT.

J is TRBJ1-2 and V is TRBV4-3; weak D call: TRBD1 (5 bases). Trimming took 1 base from V and 4 from J, leaving 7 bases between them. CDR1 LGHNA and CDR2 YSLEER come from the germline V gene. The CDR3 contains 13 residues. The CDR3 DNA is TGCGCCAGCAGCCAAGCGGGGGGCTATGGCTACACCTTC. It encodes CASSQAGGYGYTF.

The CDR3 DNA reads as TGTGCCAGCAGCTCCCTGGGGGGTAGCACAGATACGCAGTATTTT. Translating gives CASSSLGGSTDTQYF. This rearrangement joins TRBV7-2 to TRBJ2-3; D is possibly TRBD2 (6 bases). Trimming removed 4 bases at V and 0 bases at J, with 11 bases between. The CDR3 is made up of 15 amino acids. Germline assignment: CDR1 SGHTA and CDR2 FQGNSA.

This rearrangement joins TRBV7-9 to TRBJ2-1; no clear D gene. This CDR3 region has 17 residues. The V gene lost 7 bases and the J gene lost 6 bases, with 25 bases spanning the gap. Germline CDR1 reads SEHNR; CDR2 reads FQNEAQ (reference sequence). In nucleotides, the CDR3 is TGTGCCAGCACCCCGTGGGCAGCCCGACCCCCACGCAATGAGCAGTTCTTC. Translated: CASTPWAARPPRNEQFF. The full variable domain, its missing parts supplied by reference TRBV7-9 and TRBJ2-1, is DTGVSQNPRHKITKRGQNVTFRCDPISEHNRLYWYRQTLGQGPEFLTYFQNEAQLEKSRLLSDRFSAERPKGSFSTLEIQRTEQGDSAMYLCASTPWAARPPRNEQFFGPGTRLTVL.

This chain links TRBV25-1 with TRBJ2-6, with D possibly being TRBD1 (5 bases). CDR3 size: 15 residues. Trimming removed 4 bases from V and 2 bases from J, with 9 bases in between. Germline V gene lookup returns CDR1 MGHDK and CDR2 SYGVNS. The CDR3 DNA reads as TGTGCCAGCAGTGCACCAGGGACTGGGGCCAACGTCCTGACTTTC. Translated, it gives CASSAPGTGANVLTF.

This clone was counted only a few times. The V gene is TRBV6-2 or TRBV6-3, the J gene TRBJ1-2; the D is unclear. This CDR3 comprises 14 residues. V dropped 0 bases and J dropped 7 bases, with 12 bases sitting between them. Germline lookup yields CDR1 MNHEY and CDR2 SVGEGT. DNA of the CDR3: TGTGCCAGCAGTTACTCTTCGGGGAGAGGTGGCTACACCTTC. Its translation: CASSYSSGRGGYTF.

This chain links TRBV6-5 with TRBJ1-4; a possible D gene is TRBD1 (6 bases). Between the trimmed V and J ends, which lost 8 bases and 6 bases, there was a span of 16 bases. The CDR3 is 14 amino acids. Germline-derived CDR1 and CDR2 are MNHEY and SVGAGI. CDR3 amino acids: CASLREGGDEKLFF. CDR3 in DNA: TGTGCCAGCCTGAGGGAGGGGGGGGATGAAAAACTGTTTTTT.

This clone was found once. The chain uses TRBV5-1 and TRBJ2-7; 7 bases fit TRBD2. Germline trimming cut 3 bases from V and 4 bases from J; bases unmatched to any gene: 10. There are 15 residues in the CDR3. Germline loops: CDR1 SGHRS, CDR2 YFSETQ. The CDR3 protein is CASSSSSGGRYEQYF. The CDR3 DNA reads as TGCGCCAGCAGCTCGTCCTCCGGGGGGAGGTACGAGCAGTACTTC.

The rearrangement joins TRBV10-3 to TRBJ1-5, with 8 bases that match TRBD1. CDR3 size: 16 residues. Germline values: CDR1 ENHRY, CDR2 SYGVKD. The V and J ends lost 6 bases and 1 base, in that order; junction bases with no gene match: 8. The CDR3 is CAISPGGDLSNQPQHF. CDR3 bases: TGTGCCATCAGCCCAGGGGGCGATCTAAGCAATCAGCCCCAGCATTTT.

This rearrangement joins TRBV27 to TRBJ2-2, with 14 positions matching TRBD2. V dropped 3 bases and J dropped 6; count of bases not matched to a gene: 6. Germline-derived CDR1 and CDR2 are MNHEY and SMNVEV (reference sequence). The CDR3 extends over 17 amino acids. The chain's CDR3 is CASSLGGLAGVAGELFF. The CDR3 bases are TGTGCCAGCAGTTTGGGGGGACTAGCGGGAGTTGCCGGGGAGCTGTTTTTT.

The chain has TRBV2 and TRBJ2-2, with 7 bases identical to TRBD1. CDR3 length equals 13 residues. Germline-derived CDR1 and CDR2 are SNHLY and FYNNEI. V trimming: 4 bases; J trimming: 4 bases; junction bases outside the gene matches: 0. The CDR3 DNA reads TGTGCCAGCAGTGGACAGGGCACCGGGGAGCTGTTTTTT. Protein sequence: CASSGQGTGELFF.

This clone came up a few times. The chain links TRBV12-3 or TRBV12-4 to TRBJ2-1; TRBD2 matches 7 bases. This CDR3 has 11 amino acids. Germline trimming cut 5 bases from V and 14 bases from J; bases unmatched to any gene: 6. The CDR3 here is CASSLLATKFF. The CDR3 DNA is TGTGCCAGCAGTCTACTAGCGACAAAGTTCTTC.

This clone was found once. The CDR3 protein is CASLNGLKVNEQFF. The CDR3 region has the DNA TGTGCCAGCCTCAACGGTCTAAAAGTTAATGAGCAGTTCTTC. The chain combines TRBV7-9 with TRBJ2-1; D is uncertain. The germline V gene encodes CDR1 SEHNR and CDR2 FQNEAQ (reference sequence). Trimming pared 8 bases from V and 7 bases from J, leaving 18 bases between. The CDR3 spans 14 residues.

The V call is TRBV15, the J call TRBJ2-7, with TRBD1 matching over 9 bases. Germline assignment: CDR1 LNHNV and CDR2 YYDKDF (reference sequence). The CDR3 runs 18 residues. V lost 2 bases to trimming and J lost 0 bases; unmatched junction nucleotides: 11. The DNA for the CDR3 is TGTGCCACCAGCAGATACTCCGGAAGACAGGGGGGCTCCTACGAGCAGTACTTC. Its translation: CATSRYSGRQGGSYEQYF.

The table lists this clone with a count of one. The chain links TRBV6-2 or TRBV6-3 to TRBJ2-1; 14 bases agree with TRBD2. The V segment lost 4 bases and the J segment 8 bases; nucleotides outside the gene matches: 13. CDR3 size: 18 residues. Germline lookup yields CDR1 MNHEY and CDR2 SVGEGT. The CDR3 DNA reads as TGTGCCAGCAGTTTTCCCCACAAGACTAGCGGGAGGGTATATGAGCAGTTCTTC. Translated, it gives CASSFPHKTSGRVYEQFF.

The genes are TRBV12-3 or TRBV12-4 and TRBJ2-7; D ambiguous. V was trimmed by 5 bases and J by 2 bases, leaving 7 bases between them. CDR3 length: 12 amino acids. The DNA of the CDR3 is TGTGCCAGCAGTCAGATGCCCTACGAGCAGTACTTC. Translating it yields CASSQMPYEQYF.

The genes are TRBV4-3 and TRBJ2-1; D ambiguous. V lost 4 bases to trimming and J lost 4 bases, with 17 bases between them. Germline-derived CDR1 and CDR2 are LGHNA and YSLEER. The CDR3 totals 16 residues. The CDR3 DNA reads as TGCGCCAGCAGCCCCGTCTCGAGCGTCCCTTACAATGAGCAGTTCTTC. This gives the protein CASSPVSSVPYNEQFF.

For the CDR3, the DNA is TGTGCCAGCAGACCCCAGACTAGCGGCCCTACGCAGTATTTT. Translated, it gives CASRPQTSGPTQYF. V gene TRBV28 combines with J gene TRBJ2-3, with 9 bases fitting TRBD2. There are 14 residues in the CDR3. Germline CDR1 and CDR2: MDHEN and SYDVKM. V dropped 6 bases and J dropped 8; count of bases not matched to a gene: 9.

The table lists this clone with many counts. This chain joins TRBV18 and TRBJ1-6; 10 positions agree with TRBD1. There are 14 residues in the CDR3. V lost 4 bases and J lost 9; bases outside the gene matches: 3. CDR1 KGHSH and CDR2 LQKENI come from the germline V gene. The CDR3: CASSRDRGTSPLHF. The CDR3 coding sequence is TGTGCCAGCTCACGGGACAGGGGAACTTCACCCCTCCACTTT.

This clone was counted a single time. The J gene is TRBJ2-3, the V gene TRBV19; D not resolved. The CDR3 sequence is 17 residues long. V lost 7 bases and J lost 2, with 22 bases in between. CDR1 and CDR2 from the germline V gene are LNHDA and SQIVND (reference sequence). The CDR3 reads CASTVDWNTYSTDTQYF. The CDR3 DNA reads TGTGCCAGTACCGTTGACTGGAATACTTATTCCACAGATACGCAGTATTTT.

The V call is TRBV5-8, the J call TRBJ2-3; the match to TRBD1 covers 9 bases. Trimming removed 0 bases from V and 5 bases from J; junction bases left unmatched: 7. The germline V gene encodes CDR1 SGHTS and CDR2 YDEGEE. CDR3 length equals 16 residues. The CDR3 sequence is CASSLGGTGLRDTQYF. In DNA, the CDR3 is TGTGCCAGCAGCTTGGGTGGGACAGGGCTTCGAGATACGCAGTATTTT.

A single count supports this clone. The gene calls are TRBV2 and TRBJ2-7; TRBD1 matches at 10 bases. The CDR3 contains 14 residues. The germline V gene has CDR1 SNHLY and CDR2 FYNNEI. The J segment lost 3 bases and the V segment lost 6 bases, leaving 5 bases of the junction unmatched. CDR3 region: CASRGGQGNYEQYF. CDR3 sequence (DNA): TGTGCCAGCAGAGGGGGACAGGGGAACTACGAGCAGTACTTC.

V usage is TRBV11-3 and J usage is TRBJ2-1; 13 bases are a match to TRBD2. Germline loops: CDR1 SGHNT, CDR2 YENEEA. This CDR3 has 17 residues. With V trimmed by 0 bases and J by 9 bases, 8 bases remained unmatched. The CDR3 region has the DNA TGTGCCAGCAGCTTAGAAAGTCGGACTAGCGGGGGACCTGAGCAGTTCTTC. Translated, it gives CASSLESRTSGGPEQFF.

The chain recombines TRBV5-8 with TRBJ1-2; D is undetermined. V gave up 4 bases and J gave up 4 bases, with 11 bases separating them. Germline values: CDR1 SGHTS, CDR2 YDEGEE. The CDR3 consists of 13 residues. CDR3 amino acids: CASSLRGTYGYTF. CDR3 nucleotide sequence: TGTGCCAGCAGCCTACGGGGTACCTATGGCTACACCTTC.